The present T cell receptor beta chain was sequenced within a study of blood T cell repertoires in COVID-19. About the study: PBMCs, B-cell-depleted T cells, or T cells provided the cDNA or gDNA that made up the material.

This CDR3 is 16 amino acids long. V lost 0 bases to trimming and J lost 1 base; unmatched junction nucleotides: 2. Germline lookup yields CDR1 MRHNA and CDR2 SNTAGT. Per the original data handling: It was from reference gene primer amplification that nucleated cell counts were estimated. Repertoires were generated with immunoSEQ multiplex PCR, while TCRdb's copy carries only in-frame clones and drops some. V, J and clone size reflect that table, while D and trimming were determined from the DNA. The data contain about 140,000 clones, roughly 90% of them singletons. Sequencing was performed on peripheral blood. The TCR comes from a human donor in a cohort sampled during active COVID-19. The rearrangement links TRBV6-4 to TRBJ2-3, with 9 nucleotides matching TRBD2. DNA for the CDR3: TGTGCCAGCAGTGACTCTTCTAGCGGGGGCACAGATACGCAGTATTTT. It is translated as CASSDSSSGGTDTQYF.